These 21 T cell receptor beta chains were sequenced from one sample in a study of brain T cells in children with intractable seizures (dated by TCRdb to 2020 to 2022). The time point label on this specimen signifies: resected brain tissue, or blood drawn just prior to surgery. Library construction relied on the immunoSEQ multiplex PCR assay. TCRdb carries this immuneACCESS record with in-frame sequences only. Its versions omit some clonotypes, under half of them owing to an unresolved V gene in the studies checked, with the rest unexplained. The sample table records about 80,000 clones; around nine tenths of these occur just once. 20% to 25% of the sample comes from the top ten. This specimen consisted of peripheral blood, obtained at surgery. Source of these receptors: a girl aged 2-15 years with Rasmussen encephalitis and intractable seizures.

The chain employs TRBV5-6 and TRBJ1-1, with 11 bases matching TRBD1. The ends lost 5 bases at V and 6 bases at J; junction bases unmatched: 6. This CDR3 comprises 14 residues. Germline lookup yields CDR1 SGHDT and CDR2 YYEEEE. CDR3 loop: CASRRTGGRAEAFF. CDR3 DNA: TGTGCCAGCAGGAGGACAGGGGGCCGGGCTGAAGCTTTCTTT.

The chain employs TRBV4-1 and TRBJ1-1; a possible D gene is TRBD1 (6 bases). This CDR3 has 14 residues. Germline CDR1 reads MGHRA; CDR2 reads YSYEKL. V lost 2 bases, J lost 6 bases, and 13 bases lay in between. CDR3 amino acids: CASSQPGVGPEAFF. The CDR3, as DNA: TGCGCCAGCAGCCAACCAGGGGTAGGGCCTGAAGCTTTCTTT.

The chain combines TRBV7-9 with TRBJ1-2; D unclear. This CDR3 region has 14 residues. Trimming removed 4 bases from V and 6 bases from J, with 15 bases in between. Germline assignment: CDR1 SEHNR and CDR2 FQNEAQ (reference sequence). This CDR3 is CASSSELYGDGYTF. The CDR3 DNA reads as TGTGCCAGCAGCTCAGAACTATATGGAGATGGCTACACCTTC.

The chain is built from TRBV29-1 and TRBJ2-2; TRBD1 agrees at 9 bases. J lost 5 bases, V lost 0 bases, and 7 bases had no gene match. Germline CDR1 is SQVTM and CDR2 is ANQGSEA. This CDR3 spans 16 amino acids. CDR3: CSVEDPQGAQTGELFF. In DNA, the CDR3 is TGCAGCGTTGAAGATCCACAGGGGGCGCAAACCGGGGAGCTGTTTTTT.

The V and J genes are TRBV18 and TRBJ2-1, with 7 bases identical to TRBD1. The CDR3 covers 16 residues. V gave up 0 bases and J gave up 7 bases; unmatched junction bases: 9. Germline V lookup: CDR1 KGHSH, CDR2 LQKENI. Written as DNA, the CDR3 is TGTGCCAGCTCACCACCGGACAGGCCCTTTGGGAATGAGCAGTTCTTC. Protein sequence: CASSPPDRPFGNEQFF.

Remarks on this clone: The identical CDR3 is also encoded by other nucleotide sequences in the sample. The J gene is TRBJ1-1, the V gene TRBV29-1; no firm D call. V was pared by 1 base and J by 0 bases, with 6 bases between. This CDR3 comprises 13 residues. Germline assignment: CDR1 SQVTM and CDR2 ANQGSEA. DNA for the CDR3: TGCAGCGTTGAAGGCAGGTTGAACACTGAAGCTTTCTTT. Amino acids: CSVEGRLNTEAFF.

The chain joins TRBV29-1 to TRBJ2-7; 8 nucleotides align to TRBD1. CDR1 SQVTM and CDR2 ANQGSEA come from the germline V gene. The V segment lost 6 bases and the J segment 4 bases; nucleotides outside the gene matches: 11. The CDR3 is 14 amino acids. The CDR3, as DNA: TGCAGCGTGCCCCGTGGACAGGGAATGTACGAGCAGTACTTC. The encoded protein is CSVPRGQGMYEQYF.

V usage is TRBV5-4 and J usage is TRBJ2-3; no clear D gene. This CDR3 is built from 17 residues. Trimming stripped 4 bases from V and 2 bases from J, with 20 bases between. The germline V gene encodes CDR1 SGHNT and CDR2 YYREEE (reference sequence). The CDR3 region has the DNA TGTGCCAGCAGCCCCACCAAAGGATGGGCGGTCACAGATACGCAGTATTTT. Its protein is CASSPTKGWAVTDTQYF.

The V call is TRBV9, the J call TRBJ2-7; D is perhaps TRBD2 (6 bases). Germline CDR1 and CDR2: SGDLS and YYNGEE. Trimming took off 7 bases at V and 5 bases at J, with 13 bases between the two ends. This CDR3 spans 12 amino acids. The CDR3 loop reads CASSRRDHEQYF. CDR3 sequence (DNA): TGTGCCAGCTCGAGGCGGGACCACGAGCAGTACTTC.

The V call is TRBV14, the J call TRBJ2-2; D remains unclear. V was trimmed by 3 bases and J by 0 bases, leaving 8 bases between them. The V gene's germline CDR1 is SGHDN and CDR2 FVKESK. The CDR3 has 15 residues. In DNA, the CDR3 is TGTGCCAGCAGCCAGATAGGGTCGAACACCGGGGAGCTGTTTTTT. This translates into CASSQIGSNTGELFF. Using reference TRBV14 and TRBJ2-2 for the parts outside the CDR3, the full variable domain is EAGVTQFPSHSVIEKGQTVTLRCDPISGHDNLYWYRRVMGKEIKFLLHFVKESKQDESGMPNNRFLAERTGGTYSTLKVQPAELEDSGVYFCASSQIGSNTGELFFGEGSRLTVL.

V gene TRBV18 combines with J gene TRBJ2-1, with unresolved D. The CDR3 contains 14 residues. Trimming cost V 6 bases and J 0 bases, with 9 bases left between them. Germline V CDR1 and CDR2: KGHSH, LQKENI. The CDR3 nucleotides read TGTGCCAGCTCTGCCAAGAGCTCCTACAATGAGCAGTTCTTC. This translates into CASSAKSSYNEQFF.

V is TRBV6-5 and J is TRBJ1-1; possible D gene TRBD1, 6 bases. Germline-derived CDR1 and CDR2 are MNHEY and SVGAGI. This CDR3 is 13 amino acids long. Trimming took 6 bases from V and 1 from J, leaving 9 bases between them. The CDR3 DNA sequence: TGTGCCAGCAGATTACAGGGGAACACTGAAGCTTTCTTT. This sequence encodes CASRLQGNTEAFF.

The chain links TRBV2 to TRBJ2-3; TRBD1 aligns across 10 bases. The junction had 7 bases not matched to a gene; V was cut back by 4 bases and J by 12 bases. Per the germline V gene, CDR1 is SNHLY and CDR2 is FYNNEI. This CDR3 is 13 amino acids long. The CDR3 loop reads CASSGDRGEAQYF. In DNA, the CDR3 is TGTGCCAGCAGTGGGGACAGGGGTGAGGCACAGTATTTT.

The rearrangement uses TRBV18 and TRBJ2-3; tentative D call: TRBD1 (7 bases). Germline loops: CDR1 KGHSH, CDR2 LQKENI. This CDR3 spans 15 amino acids. V lost 1 base to trimming and J lost 4 bases, with 12 bases between them. This chain's CDR3 is CASSPQDRRADTQYF. CDR3 DNA: TGTGCCAGCTCACCACAGGACAGGAGGGCAGATACGCAGTATTTT.

On this clone: Compared with germline, one end of the junction differs, possibly owing to a read error. CDR3 sequence (DNA): TGCGCCAGCAGCTTGGATGGACAGGGGGCGCACTTC. This sequence encodes CASSLDGQGAHF. The chain joins TRBV5-1 to TRBJ2-7, with 11 bases lining up with TRBD1. The CDR3 covers 12 residues. The germline gives CDR1 SGHRS, CDR2 YFSETQ.

V usage is TRBV7-9 and J usage is TRBJ2-7, with a tentative D call TRBD1 (6 bases). CDR3 length: 12 residues. Trimming stripped 7 bases from V and 3 bases from J, with 10 bases between. Germline V CDR1 and CDR2: SEHNR, FQNEAQ (reference sequence). The CDR3 spells CASKDRYYEQYF. The CDR3 nucleotides are TGTGCCAGCAAGGACAGATACTACGAGCAGTACTTC.

The chain links TRBV19 to TRBJ1-1, with 7 positions matching TRBD1. The CDR3 is 15 amino acids. Germline V CDR1 and CDR2: LNHDA, SQIVND (reference sequence). After removal of 4 bases from V and 0 bases from J, the junction contained 5 bases not matched to a gene. CDR3 DNA: TGTGCCAGTAGTACCTCCGGGACAGTGAACACTGAAGCTTTCTTT. Translating gives CASSTSGTVNTEAFF.

The chain links TRBV5-1 to TRBJ1-2; no clear D gene. The V gene's germline CDR1 is SGHRS and CDR2 YFSETQ. The CDR3 runs 14 residues. The V end lost 3 bases, the J end lost 3 bases, and 12 bases lay between the germline ends. The chain's CDR3 is CASSSLKGYYGYTF. The DNA of the CDR3 is TGCGCCAGCAGCTCCTTGAAAGGGTACTATGGCTACACCTTC.

The chain employs TRBV5-6 and TRBJ1-1, with no clear D. The V and J ends lost 7 bases and 6 bases respectively, with 19 bases between them. The germline V gene encodes CDR1 SGHDT and CDR2 YYEEEE. CDR3 size: 14 residues. The DNA of the CDR3 is TGTGCCAGCGGTAGGAGGACTCCGAAGGCTGAAGCTTTCTTT. It codes for CASGRRTPKAEAFF.

The CDR3 is CASNTKSGHYGYTF. The CDR3 DNA reads as TGTGCCAGCAACACAAAGTCCGGGCACTATGGCTACACCTTC. The V and J genes are TRBV21-1 and TRBJ1-2. TRBV21-1 is a pseudogene segment. This CDR3 is built from 14 residues.

CDR3 amino acids: CASSLEAGAAGWNTEAFF. The CDR3 DNA follows: TGTGCCAGCAGCTTAGAGGCTGGCGCCGCGGGGTGGAACACTGAAGCTTTCTTT. V usage is TRBV7-6 and J usage is TRBJ1-1; D not certain. V was trimmed by 1 base and J by 1 base, leaving 19 bases between them. This CDR3 is built from 18 residues. Germline values: CDR1 SGHVS, CDR2 FNYEAQ.